This TCR beta chain appears in the sequencing data of a study of blood T cell repertoires in COVID-19. On the study more broadly: Material from acute and convalescent COVID-19 was sourced from the United States, Italy and Spain. T cells, B-cell-depleted T cells, or PBMCs provided the cDNA or gDNA that served as material.

Germline V gene sequence: CDR1 LNHNV, CDR2 YYDKDF (reference sequence). V was pared by 9 bases and J by 3 bases, with 9 bases between. This CDR3 is built from 12 residues. As handled by the study authors: Amplification of reference gene primers provided the estimated nucleated cell counts. TCRdb keeps only in-frame clones here, not all; method: immunoSEQ multiplex PCR. The DNA gave D and trimming, while V, J and clone size come from that table. This table holds about 170,000 clones, over 75% found once. The TCR was taken from a man in his sixties or seventies with acute or convalescent COVID-19. Sequencing was carried out using peripheral blood. The chain joins TRBV15 to TRBJ2-1, with D tentatively TRBD2 (6 bases). The chain's CDR3 is CATSGDYNEQFF. CDR3 bases: TGTGCCACATCGGGAGACTACAATGAGCAGTTCTTC.